This T cell receptor beta chain was documented in a study of blood T cells in healthy people across ages (dated by TCRdb to about 2015). Study-level background: In model experiments, roughly one uniquely barcoded TCR beta cDNA molecule per two T cells was captured by template switching. The study measured age-related changes in TCR beta repertoire diversity using deep sequencing normalized with unique cDNA molecular identifiers. The donors were split into four age groups: young (average about 16 years), middle-aged (39), aged (approximately 59) and long-lived (approximately 89). To avoid experimental bias, donors of different ages were distributed randomly across sequencing lanes. Using the same blood draw, the study looked at two additional independent replicas of 1 million unique cDNA reads for two donors, one aged 18 to 30 and the other aged 80 or older.

The approximately 41 donors, aged about 6 to 95 years, were systemically healthy Caucasian individuals from Russia. Each donor gave about 9.2 milliliters of peripheral blood, drawn into EDTA-treated Vacutainer tubes. PBMCs were isolated by Ficoll-Paque density-gradient centrifugation, with at least 7 million obtained per sample. Total RNA, at least 6 micrograms per sample, was extracted from PBMCs with Trizol reagent. For every donor, an aliquot of PBMCs went through flow cytometry to measure the percentages of naive CD45RAhigh/CD27high T cells. The full study reports these points: Estimates of total diversity based on one million sequenced T cells were regarded as lower bounds and as underestimates. As age increased, observed TCR beta diversity per million T cells dropped in a roughly linear way, and a significant reduction was already evident by age 40. Observed TCR beta diversity correlated strongly with the percentage of naive T cells measured by flow cytometry. Compared with the aged group, the long-lived group had more naive CD4+ T cells, fewer expanded clones and increased TCR diversity, suggesting age selection. Because the CMV infection status of the donors was unknown, age-related changes in expanded clonotypes may potentially have been confounded. Because profiling used bulk unsorted PBMCs, naive and antigen-experienced compartments could not be compared conclusively.

Comment on this clonotype: Its antigen target is currently unknown. At one boundary the junction diverges from the germline segment, which might be a read error.

The method behind the library was 5' RACE. These reads were obtained on an Illumina HiSeq 2500. A second PCR of about 7 to 12 cycles was run with a J-beta primer mix and a sample-barcoded 5' primer. A template-switch 5' adaptor carrying 12 random nucleotides introduced a unique molecular identifier onto each TCR beta cDNA molecule. Each sample yielded at least 3 million CDR3-containing paired-end reads. All of the RNA was converted into first-strand cDNA using the Mint cDNA synthesis kit, with a TRBC-specific oligonucleotide serving as the primer. Following uracil-DNA glycosylase treatment, all cDNA underwent a first 18-cycle PCR with the universal primers M1SS and BC2_uni_R. The study's processing was this. Normalization of each sample was performed by random selection of 1 million high-quality reads, each carrying a distinct molecular identifier. Reads with shared molecular identifiers were discarded instead of being binned into consensus sequences. MiTCR, with a Q25 quality threshold and the strictest error-elimination algorithm, was used for CDR3 identification, clonotype clustering and error correction. A nonparametric unseen species model with Euler transformation was used to estimate lower-bound total TCR beta diversity. Through fastp at Q25 and MiXCR, TCRdb rebuilt clones from the public reads, retaining in-frame beta chains. Rows with one shared CDR3 protein collapse into an entry with the most common genes and DNA. The V and J calls, along with clone size, are taken from TCRdb and not from the paper's own processing. This sample is represented by 660,000 or so distinct CDR3 sequences; 58% of them were singletons. The ten top clones hold 30% to 45% of the sample.

The germline V gene sets CDR1 to KGHSH and CDR2 to LQKENI. The CDR3 runs 11 amino acids, cysteine and phenylalanine included. The read is trimmed to its CDR3 DNA, 33 bases read in frame from base 1. The receptor was isolated from a man aged 55 to 70 in good health. This chain is built from TRBV18 and TRBJ2-4, with TRBD2 as a weak D call on 5 bases. Sequencing input: blood. The DNA is as follows: TGTGCCAGTTCACGGGGAAATAAGCAGTACTTC. Its translation reads: CASSRGNKQYF.